This is a list of T cell receptor beta chains from one sample in a study of regulatory T cells in long-lasting Graves disease. TCRdb used MiXCR to reprocess the multiplex PCR reads, holding one entry per CDR3 protein. The sample includes around 450,000 distinct CDR3 sequences, approximately 21% of them seen just once. Sample: peripheral blood mononuclear cells (PBMCs), taken when the disease was refractory, from a patient treated with antithyroid drugs. The receptors come from a female donor with Graves disease. CDR3s include the opening cysteine and the closing phenylalanine or tryptophan. D genes are given only for firm matches. Size is omitted from some rows. Given values are once, few, many or a class for expanded clones.

V	D	size	J	CDR3	DNA
TRBV14	-	-	TRBJ1-1	CASSQSWGSAFF	TGTGCCAGCAGCCAGAGTTGGGGGTCCGCTTTCTTT
TRBV28	-	many	TRBJ2-7	CASTPWGLAHAYEQYF	TGTGCCAGCACTCCTTGGGGGCTAGCTCACGCCTACGAGCAGTACTTC
TRBV28	TRBD1	few	TRBJ1-2	CASRTTGGLNYGYTF	TGTGCCAGCAGGACCACAGGGGGCCTTAACTATGGCTACACCTTC
TRBV7-9	-	few	TRBJ1-3	CASSLMNGNTIYF	TGTGCCAGCAGCTTAATGAATGGAAACACCATATATTTT
TRBV7-8	-	many	TRBJ2-7	CASSLVPTAYEQYF	TGTGCCAGCAGCTTAGTCCCCACCGCCTACGAGCAGTACTTC
TRBV5-4	TRBD2	-	TRBJ2-7	CASSPGTSGGSPYEQYF	TGTGCCAGCAGCCCCGGGACTAGCGGGGGGAGTCCCTACGAGCAGTACTTC
TRBV6-5	-	many	TRBJ1-6	CASSWGSSYNSPLHF	TGTGCCAGCAGTTGGGGGAGCTCCTATAATTCACCCCTCCACTTT
TRBV27	-	few	TRBJ1-5	CASSPQPGRRDQPQHF	TGTGCCAGCAGTCCTCAACCGGGACGGAGGGATCAGCCCCAGCATTTT
TRBV6-2/TRBV6-3	-	once	TRBJ2-2	CASSYDVRSYTGELFF	TGTGCCAGCAGCTACGACGTCCGTTCTTACACCGGGGAGCTGTTTTTT
TRBV12-3/TRBV12-4	-	few	TRBJ1-4	CASSAQLVGEKLFF	TGTGCCAGCAGTGCACAGTTAGTAGGTGAAAAACTGTTTTTT